This TCR beta chain is from a study of shared clonotypes between healthy human individuals. Assay used: immunoSEQ multiplex PCR; TCRdb lists only in-frame clones, some missing. The repertoire holds more than 2 million clones, 90% to 95% seen once, with approximately 0.13% in the top ten. Points from the study as a whole: Generation probabilities of non-shared clonotypes were lower (relative to those shared by all four donors).

Adult donors, all healthy and HIV-negative, had no recent acute infections or vaccinations. Subsets obtained from CD4+ cells comprised CD45RA+ naive and CD45RA-negative memory cells. The CDR3 consists of 13 residues. Germline V lookup: CDR1 SGDLS, CDR2 YYNGEE. The V end lost 4 bases, the J end lost 7 bases, and 12 bases lay between the germline ends. As concerns this clone: Antigen: not known.

The sequence was collected from a man younger than 35 in good health. The V and J genes are TRBV9 and TRBJ2-1; D might be TRBD2 (6 bases). The sample was naive CD4+ T cells sorted from blood. Subset specified: CD45RA+ positively selected. The CDR3 sequence is CASSPTAGNEQFF. The CDR3 DNA reads as TGTGCCAGCAGCCCAACCGCGGGGAATGAGCAGTTCTTC.